This entry lists 23 T cell receptor beta chains sequenced from one sample in a study of blood T cell repertoires in COVID-19. The assay was immunoSEQ multiplex PCR, and TCRdb's table has in-frame clones only and misses some. The sample consists of roughly 280,000 clones, roughly 89% of them appearing once. Sequencing was performed on PBMCs or T cells enriched from blood (not recorded which). Source of these receptors: a woman aged 60-75 years who had recovered from COVID-19.

This rearrangement joins TRBV7-3 to TRBJ1-2; D is undetermined. Trimming shortened V by 5 bases and J by 6 bases, and 19 bases separated the two germline ends. Germline assignment: CDR1 SGHTA and CDR2 FQGTGA. This CDR3 region has 15 residues. The CDR3 nucleotides are TGTGCCAGCAGCCCGACCCCAGCGGGAGAGCATGGCTACACCTTC. Protein sequence: CASSPTPAGEHGYTF.

This chain connects TRBV5-1 to TRBJ2-7; weak D call: TRBD2 (6 bases). Germline lookup yields CDR1 SGHRS and CDR2 YFSETQ. The CDR3 runs 15 residues. Trimming left V 4 bases short and J 0 bases short, with 14 bases between. DNA of the CDR3: TGCGCCAGCAGCGATAGCCCCGGGAGCTCCTACGAGCAGTACTTC. Its translation: CASSDSPGSSYEQYF.

The rearrangement links TRBV30 to TRBJ2-5; possibly TRBD2 for D (5 bases). V dropped 0 bases and J dropped 8 bases, with 7 bases sitting between them. The germline gives CDR1 GTSNPN, CDR2 SVGIG (reference sequence). CDR3 size: 11 residues. The CDR3 bases are TGTGCCTGGAGTGTGAGGGTTACCCAGTACTTC. This translates into CAWSVRVTQYF.

V usage is TRBV30 and J usage is TRBJ2-3; tentatively, D is TRBD1 (7 bases). Trimming removed 7 bases from V and 0 bases from J, with 20 bases in between. The CDR3 contains 16 residues. The germline gives CDR1 GTSNPN, CDR2 SVGIG (reference sequence). DNA for the CDR3: TGTGCCTACCAGGACAGGCAACTAGCTAGCACAGATACGCAGTATTTT. Translated, it gives CAYQDRQLASTDTQYF. Combining the CDR3 with reference TRBV30 and TRBJ2-3 gives the whole variable domain SQTIHQWPATLVQPVGSPLSLECTVEGTSNPNLYWYRQAAGRGLQLLFYSVGIGQISSEVPQNLSASRPQDRQFILSSKKLLLSDSGFYLCAYQDRQLASTDTQYFGPGTRLTVL.

V usage is TRBV11-2 and J usage is TRBJ2-1; the match to TRBD2 covers 15 bases. Trimming removed 3 bases from V and 2 bases from J; junction bases left unmatched: 5. The germline CDR1 and CDR2 sequences are SGHAT and FQNNGV. CDR3 length: 18 amino acids. CDR3 nucleotides: TGTGCCAGCAGCTTCGGACTAGCGGGGGGGCTAACCTACAATGAGCAGTTCTTC. It codes for CASSFGLAGGLTYNEQFF.

This chain joins TRBV7-6 and TRBJ2-1; TRBD1 agrees at 8 bases. The germline CDR1 and CDR2 sequences are SGHVS and FNYEAQ. CDR3 length equals 15 residues. Losses at the gene ends were 1 base for V and 5 bases for J; bases not matched to a gene: 4. For the CDR3, the DNA is TGTGCCAGCAGCTTAGGGGGACAGGTCCACAATGAGCAGTTCTTC. Protein sequence: CASSLGGQVHNEQFF.

The chain couples TRBV9 to TRBJ1-6; tentative D call: TRBD1 (6 bases). Germline CDR1 reads SGDLS; CDR2 reads YYNGEE. The V end was cut by 4 bases, the J end by 8 bases, with 19 bases between. The CDR3 sequence is 16 residues long. The CDR3 DNA sequence: TGTGCCAGCAGCCCACAGGGAGGGGGGGCGCATTCACCCCTCCACTTT. Its translation is CASSPQGGGAHSPLHF.

The gene calls are TRBV6-5 and TRBJ1-5; D unclear. The CDR3 contains 15 residues. CDR1 is MNHEY and CDR2 is SVGAGI in the germline V gene. The germline V and J ends were trimmed by 0 bases and 4 bases, with 10 bases remaining between them. The CDR3 bases are TGTGCCAGCAGTTACTCGAAAACGGGAAATCAGCCCCAGCATTTT. Translating gives CASSYSKTGNQPQHF.

This clone appeared a single time. The chain has TRBV10-3 and TRBJ2-1; TRBD2 matches at 12 bases. The junction had 2 bases not matched to a gene; V was cut back by 2 bases and J by 9 bases. The germline V gene has CDR1 ENHRY and CDR2 SYGVKD. The length of the CDR3 is 14 residues. The CDR3 protein is CAISEGLAGSEQFF. In nucleotides, the CDR3 is TGTGCCATCAGTGAGGGACTAGCGGGATCTGAGCAGTTCTTC.

This chain joins TRBV19 and TRBJ2-3; D unresolved. Per the germline V gene, CDR1 is LNHDA and CDR2 is SQIVND (reference sequence). With 8 bases removed from V and 5 bases from J, the gap between germline ends came to 8 bases. The length of the CDR3 is 11 residues. CDR3 sequence reads: CASRFKDTQYF. The CDR3 DNA follows: TGTGCCAGTCGGTTCAAAGATACGCAGTATTTT.

This clone was counted a single time. The J gene is TRBJ1-1, the V gene TRBV10-1; the match to TRBD1 covers 9 bases. The germline CDR1 and CDR2 sequences are WNHNN and SYGVQD (reference sequence). With 4 bases clipped from V and 3 bases from J, the junction kept 3 bases outside the gene matches. The CDR3 consists of 14 residues. CDR3 sequence reads: CASSGGTGYTEAFF. CDR3 nucleotides: TGCGCCAGCAGTGGCGGGACAGGGTACACTGAAGCTTTCTTT.

In its sample, this clone was seen a few times. J is TRBJ1-2 and V is TRBV27, with D possibly matching TRBD1 (6 bases). This CDR3 spans 15 amino acids. V was trimmed by 5 bases and J by 8 bases, leaving 21 bases between them. Germline loops: CDR1 MNHEY, CDR2 SMNVEV (reference sequence). In nucleotides, the CDR3 is TGTGCCAGCAGTCCCCCCAGGGGCGCACAAGGGGGCTACACCTTC. It translates to CASSPPRGAQGGYTF.

The chain is built from TRBV5-1 and TRBJ2-7; D may be TRBD1 (6 bases). There are 14 residues in the CDR3. With 3 bases removed from V and 4 bases from J, the gap between germline ends came to 14 bases. Per the germline V gene, CDR1 is SGHRS and CDR2 is YFSETQ. The DNA for the CDR3 is TGCGCCAGCAGCTCGGATACAGGGTTGTACGAGCAGTACTTC. This sequence encodes CASSSDTGLYEQYF. Looking up the rest from reference TRBV5-1 and TRBJ2-7 gives the full variable domain: KAGVTQTPRYLIKTRGQQVTLSCSPISGHRSVSWYQQTPGQGLQFLFEYFSETQRNKGNFPGRFSGRQFSNSRSEMNVSTLELGDSALYLCASSSDTGLYEQYFGPGTRLTVT.

This clone was detected only a few times. The rearrangement joins TRBV5-3 to TRBJ1-4, with D maybe TRBD1 (5 bases). TRBV5-3 is known as an ORF, though its function is uncertain. Trimming shortened V by 4 bases and J by 4 bases, and 11 bases separated the two germline ends. The CDR3 consists of 14 residues. CDR3 amino acids: CARSNRQLNEKLFF. CDR3 DNA: TGTGCCAGAAGCAACCGACAGCTTAATGAAAAACTGTTTTTT.

This clone has only a few counts. The chain links TRBV28 to TRBJ1-5; D remains ambiguous. Trimming pared 10 bases from V and 2 bases from J, leaving 12 bases between. The CDR3 runs to 13 residues. Per the germline V gene, CDR1 is MDHEN and CDR2 is SYDVKM. CDR3 loop: CATDIPGNQPQHF. DNA of the CDR3: TGTGCCACCGACATACCCGGCAATCAGCCCCAGCATTTT.

This rearrangement joins TRBV7-3 to TRBJ1-5; D possibly corresponds to TRBD1 (6 bases). The ends were cut back, 6 bases at V and 9 bases at J, with 15 bases in the middle. CDR1 SGHTA and CDR2 FQGTGA come from the germline V gene. This CDR3 spans 13 amino acids. The CDR3 sequence is CASSYDQGRPQHF. The CDR3 DNA reads TGTGCCAGCAGTTATGATCAGGGGCGGCCCCAGCATTTT. Based on the CDR3 plus reference TRBV7-3 and TRBJ1-5, the full variable domain is GAGVSQTPSNKVTEKGKYVELRCDPISGHTALYWYRQSLGQGPEFLIYFQGTGAADDSGLPNDRFFAVRPEGSVSTLKIQRTERGDSAVYLCASSYDQGRPQHFGDGTRLSIL.

The chain links TRBV19 to TRBJ1-1; D is perhaps TRBD1 (5 bases). CDR3 size: 14 residues. Germline V gives CDR1 LNHDA, CDR2 SQIVND (reference sequence). Trimming removed 5 bases at V and 5 bases at J, with 15 bases between. This CDR3 is CASSPPGLFTEAFF. Here the CDR3 DNA reads TGTGCCAGTAGTCCTCCGGGACTCTTTACTGAAGCTTTCTTT.

This clone was seen just once. The chain combines TRBV7-9 with TRBJ2-7; D possibly corresponds to TRBD2 (6 bases). Trimming left V 3 bases short and J 4 bases short, with 10 bases between. Germline CDR1 reads SEHNR; CDR2 reads FQNEAQ (reference sequence). This CDR3 is built from 13 residues. Here the CDR3 reads CASSFAGTYEQYF. Here the CDR3 DNA reads TGTGCCAGCAGCTTTGCGGGGACTTACGAGCAGTACTTC. The whole variable domain, remainder taken from reference TRBV7-9 and TRBJ2-7, is DTGVSQNPRHKITKRGQNVTFRCDPISEHNRLYWYRQTLGQGPEFLTYFQNEAQLEKSRLLSDRFSAERPKGSFSTLEIQRTEQGDSAMYLCASSFAGTYEQYFGPGTRLTVT.

As for this clone: A read error may produce the germline difference seen at one junction end. This sequence joins TRBV7-2 and TRBJ2-2, with a weak D call TRBD2 (6 bases). Germline assignment: CDR1 SGHTA and CDR2 FQGNSA. The CDR3 length is 15 residues. The CDR3 region has the DNA TGTGCCAGCAGCCCTAGGGCGGGGAACCCCGGGGAGCTGTTTTTT. It yields the protein CASSPRAGNPGELFF.

CDR3 nucleotide sequence: TGCGCCAGCAGCATGACAGGGGGCGGCAATCAGCCCCAGCATTTT. This gives the protein CASSMTGGGNQPQHF. The chain links TRBV5-1 to TRBJ1-5, with 10 bases fitting TRBD1. Unmatched junction bases numbered 3, after V lost 4 bases and J lost 2 bases. The length of the CDR3 is 15 residues. Germline V gene lookup returns CDR1 SGHRS and CDR2 YFSETQ. The variable domain in full, with the rest retrieved from reference TRBV5-1 and TRBJ1-5, is KAGVTQTPRYLIKTRGQQVTLSCSPISGHRSVSWYQQTPGQGLQFLFEYFSETQRNKGNFPGRFSGRQFSNSRSEMNVSTLELGDSALYLCASSMTGGGNQPQHFGDGTRLSIL.

The chain carries TRBV6-5 and TRBJ1-2; TRBD1 is a possible D gene (5 bases). The CDR3 runs to 12 residues. V dropped 7 bases and J dropped 4 bases, with 10 bases sitting between them. Germline V gene sequence: CDR1 MNHEY, CDR2 SVGAGI. The CDR3 DNA is TGTGCCAGCACCACAGGTTCCTATGGCTACACCTTC. It codes for CASTTGSYGYTF.

This clone was counted a single time. V gene TRBV2 combines with J gene TRBJ2-1; possibly TRBD1 for D (6 bases). This CDR3 contains 14 residues. V lost 2 bases and J 9 bases, leaving 14 bases between the germline ends. The V gene's germline CDR1 is SNHLY and CDR2 FYNNEI. CDR3: CASSERRGIAEQFF. Here the CDR3 DNA reads TGTGCCAGCAGTGAACGCAGGGGTATAGCTGAGCAGTTCTTC.

The V gene is TRBV10-1, the J gene TRBJ1-5; tentative D call: TRBD1 (5 bases). Trimming cost V 3 bases and J 7 bases, with 19 bases left between them. This CDR3 has 16 residues. CDR1 and CDR2 (germline): WNHNN, SYGVQD (reference sequence). The CDR3 loop reads CASSEGTGSFGQPQHF. Written as DNA, the CDR3 is TGCGCCAGCAGTGAAGGTACAGGATCGTTTGGGCAGCCCCAGCATTTT.